The rows below give T cell receptor beta chains drawn from one sample of a study of TIL therapy for anti-PD-1-resistant metastatic lung cancer. Only in-frame clones appear in the TCRdb table, and some are missing; sequencing was by immunoSEQ multiplex PCR. Of approximately 40,000 clones in the sample, roughly 70% were seen once. The sequences come from blood, collected at baseline. Receptor source: a person aged 25-85 years with non-small cell lung cancer. The CDR3 runs from the conserved cysteine through the conserved F or W. The D gene is left open where the match is weak. Clone size is stated in some rows and not others, as once, few, many or a class when expanded.

15	TRBV19	.	TRBJ2-5	TRBD2	CASSAIAGGVETQYF	TGTGCCAGTAGTGCCATAGCGGGAGGTGTAGAGACCCAGTACTTC
13	TRBV15	once	TRBJ1-2	.	CATSREIDYGYTF	TGTGCCACCAGCAGAGAGATAGACTATGGCTACACCTTC
15	TRBV15	few	TRBJ1-5	TRBD1	CATSRVLGGLQPQHF	TGTGCCACCAGCAGAGTTTTAGGGGGCCTCCAGCCCCAGCATTTT
17	TRBV28	.	TRBJ2-7	.	CASSHNTQGGGVYEQYF	TGTGCCAGCAGCCACAATACCCAGGGAGGGGGGGTCTACGAGCAGTACTTC
15	TRBV15	.	TRBJ1-5	TRBD1	CATSWSQGADQPQHF	TGTGCCACCAGCTGGTCACAGGGGGCAGATCAGCCCCAGCATTTT
14	TRBV9	.	TRBJ2-1	.	CASSVEFQPDVQFF	TGTGCCAGCAGCGTAGAGTTCCAACCAGACGTGCAGTTCTTC
12	TRBV10-3	few	TRBJ2-1	.	CAIRAGGGEQFF	TGTGCCATCAGGGCGGGTGGGGGAGAGCAGTTCTTC
16	TRBV5-5	.	TRBJ1-3	.	CASSFISVYSGNTIYF	TGTGCCAGCAGCTTCATATCGGTATACTCTGGAAACACCATATATTTT
12	TRBV6-1	.	TRBJ2-1	.	CASSVGLAQQFF	TGTGCCAGCAGTGTAGGACTGGCGCAGCAGTTCTTC
13	TRBV6-1	medium-sized	TRBJ1-5	TRBD1	CASRDRGNQPQHF	TGTGCCAGCAGGGACAGGGGCAATCAGCCCCAGCATTTT
16	TRBV12-5	.	TRBJ2-1	TRBD2	CASAPTPGTNYNEQFF	TGTGCTAGTGCTCCTACCCCCGGGACTAACTACAATGAGCAGTTCTTC
13	TRBV19	few	TRBJ1-2	.	CASSIVERYGYTF	TGTGCCAGTAGTATAGTCGAGCGCTATGGCTACACCTTC
16	TRBV4-3	.	TRBJ2-7	.	CASSQDQALGTYEQYF	TGCGCCAGCAGCCAAGATCAGGCACTCGGGACATACGAGCAGTACTTC
15	TRBV7-2	.	TRBJ2-7	TRBD2	CASLLRSGGANEQYF	TGTGCCAGCTTATTGCGGTCGGGGGGGGCCAATGAGCAGTACTTC
15	TRBV28	.	TRBJ2-1	TRBD2	CASRGELAGAHEQFF	TGTGCCAGCAGGGGGGAACTAGCGGGAGCCCATGAGCAGTTCTTC
13	TRBV21-1	few	TRBJ2-7	.	CASSKPSPSEQYF	TGTGCCAGCAGCAAACCTAGCCCTAGCGAGCAGTACTTC
16	TRBV2	.	TRBJ2-3	TRBD2	CASSVQAAGGADTQYF	TGTGCCAGCAGTGTGCAGGCGGCGGGGGGCGCAGATACGCAGTATTTT
15	TRBV11-1	.	TRBJ2-2	.	CASSLGDVAGVELFF	TGTGCCAGCAGCTTAGGGGATGTTGCAGGTGTGGAGCTGTTTTTT
15	TRBV7-3	.	TRBJ1-6	TRBD1	CASSSSGRGSSPLHF	TGTGCCAGCAGCTCCTCCGGCAGGGGGAGTTCACCCCTCCACTTT
10	TRBV20-1	.	TRBJ1-1	.	CSAGDTEAFF	TGCAGTGCGGGGGACACTGAAGCTTTCTTT
12	TRBV19	.	TRBJ2-3	.	CASSIRGDTQYF	TGTGCCAGTAGTATAAGGGGTGATACGCAGTATTTT
18	TRBV4-2	.	TRBJ2-1	TRBD2	CASSQDVSGIPGYNEQFF	TGTGCCAGCAGCCAAGATGTTAGCGGGATCCCCGGTTACAATGAGCAGTTCTTC
17	TRBV7-9	.	TRBJ1-1	.	CASSLALRHIKNTEAFF	TGTGCCAGCAGCTTAGCGCTTCGACACATCAAGAACACTGAAGCTTTCTTT
17	TRBV4-3	.	TRBJ2-1	TRBD2	CASSQDTSGSSYNEQFF	TGCGCCAGCAGCCAAGACACTAGCGGGAGTTCCTACAATGAGCAGTTCTTC
16	TRBV7-3	once	TRBJ2-3	.	CASSPHSLDREVAQYF	TGTGCCAGCAGCCCACACTCCCTTGACAGGGAGGTTGCGCAGTATTTT
16	TRBV21-1	once	TRBJ2-7	.	CASSKGGGRETYEQYF	TGTGCCAGCAGCAAAGGAGGGGGGCGCGAGACCTACGAGCAGTACTTC
15	TRBV4-1	.	TRBJ1-1	.	CASSQDQGGFTEAFF	TGCGCCAGCAGCCAAGATCAGGGAGGTTTTACTGAAGCTTTCTTT
15	TRBV7-2	.	TRBJ2-1	.	CASSFSSERYNEQFF	TGTGCCAGCAGCTTCTCCTCCGAGCGGTACAATGAGCAGTTCTTC
13	TRBV29-1	.	TRBJ1-2	.	CSVEGIPNYGYTF	TGCAGCGTTGAAGGGATACCTAACTATGGCTACACCTTC
17	TRBV19	.	TRBJ1-1	TRBD1	CASSPRQGTADRIEAFF	TGTGCCAGTAGTCCCCGACAGGGGACGGCTGATAGGATAGAAGCTTTCTTT
16	TRBV7-9	.	TRBJ1-2	.	CASSRGGTIGYYGYTF	TGTGCCAGCAGCCGGGGTGGGACTATCGGCTACTATGGCTACACCTTC
14	TRBV7-9	.	TRBJ2-7	TRBD1	CASSSRTGGYEQYF	TGTGCCAGCAGCTCCCGGACAGGGGGTTACGAGCAGTACTTC